The text below deals with one T cell receptor (beta chain). CDR1 MNHEY and CDR2 SVGAGI come from the germline V gene. This CDR3 comprises 15 residues. Trimming took 2 bases from V and 4 from J, leaving 14 bases between them. In the authors' workflow: Using reference gene primer amplification, nucleated cell counts were estimated. Some clones are missing from TCRdb's copy, which holds only in-frame ones; the method was immunoSEQ multiplex PCR. The V and J calls and the clone size are those of that table, but D and trimming were determined from the DNA. The sample consists of about 43,000 clones, 88% of them appearing once. The entry originates in a study of blood T cell repertoires in COVID-19. At the level of the study: Acute and convalescent COVID-19 specimens originated in the United States, Italy and Spain. PBMCs, B-cell-depleted T cells, or T cells were the source of the cDNA or gDNA that made up the material.

Sequenced input: peripheral blood. The TCR comes from a human donor in a cohort sampled during active COVID-19. The rearrangement joins TRBV6-5 to TRBJ1-1, with D possibly matching TRBD1 (6 bases). CDR3 DNA sequence: TGTGCCAGCAGTTACGCAGGGGTTTTCGGCACTGAAGCTTTCTTT. Protein product: CASSYAGVFGTEAFF.